The clone carrying this T cell receptor beta chain was seen only a few times. What it recognizes is unknown. The sample comes from a study of T cell repertoires in cytomegalovirus infection. At the level of the study: CMV infection and matching HLA type were both indicated by public TCR beta signatures. General study findings and limits: CMV-specific HLA-C-restricted TCR beta clonotypes dominated the ex vivo response.

Germline CDR1 reads SGHTA; CDR2 reads FQGNSA. CDR3 length equals 16 residues. V gave up 5 bases and J gave up 4 bases, with 15 bases separating them. TCRdb re-called the reads through MiXCR, storing one row per CDR3 protein. This sample has roughly 320,000 distinct CDR3 sequences; 9% to 9.5% occur once, and the top ten carry 3.5% to 4.5%. The sequencing input was PBMCs. This rearrangement joins TRBV7-2 to TRBJ1-6; no firm D call. The clonotype comes from a human donor in good health (CMV status not recorded). Some clones in this sample may be carry-over from other donors' samples. CDR3 sequence (DNA): TGTGCCAGCAGCCCTAGACGGGCCCAATATAATTCACCCCTCCACTTT. It encodes CASSPRRAQYNSPLHF. Filled out from reference TRBV7-2 and TRBJ1-6, the complete variable domain reads GAGVSQSPSNKVTEKGKDVELRCDPISGHTALYWYRQSLGQGLEFLIYFQGNSAPDKSGLPSDRFSAERTGGSVSTLTIQRTQQEDSAVYLCASSPRRAQYNSPLHFGNGTRLTVT.